The rows below give T cell receptor beta chains drawn from one sample of a study of lymphopenia after photon versus proton radiotherapy. The data were produced by immunoSEQ multiplex PCR, yet TCRdb's version contains in-frame clones alone and is incomplete. The table shows fewer than 35,000 clones, with about 91% occurring only once. The specimen was peripheral blood, collected from a patient treated with proton-based radiotherapy. The receptors originated from a woman aged 70-85 years with pancreatic cancer. Some clones in this sample may be carry-over from other donors' samples. CDR3s include the opening cysteine and the closing phenylalanine or tryptophan. Each record gives: clone size, J gene, D gene, V gene, CDR3 DNA, CDR3 protein. D genes are given only for firm matches. Not every row has a clone size; where given, it reads once, few, many or a size class.

abundance: NA
j_gene: TRBJ1-1
d_gene: TRBD1
v_gene: TRBV29-1
CDR3nt: TGCAGCGTCCGACAGGGGTGGAAGGCAGCTTTCTTT
CDR3aa: CSVRQGWKAAFF

abundance: NA
j_gene: TRBJ2-7
d_gene: TRBD1
v_gene: TRBV6-6
CDR3nt: TGTGCCAGCAGAAACTCCCGGCAGGGGGCCCGCGAGCAGTACTTC
CDR3aa: CASRNSRQGAREQYF

abundance: NA
j_gene: TRBJ1-2
d_gene: NA
v_gene: TRBV28
CDR3nt: TGTGCCAGCAGTGCCACAGCTAAGATACCCTATGGCTACACCTTC
CDR3aa: CASSATAKIPYGYTF

abundance: NA
j_gene: TRBJ1-3
d_gene: NA
v_gene: TRBV19
CDR3nt: TGTGCCAGTAGTATGGGGGCAGTTGCCTCTGGAAACACCATATATTTT
CDR3aa: CASSMGAVASGNTIYF

abundance: NA
j_gene: TRBJ1-5
d_gene: NA
v_gene: TRBV6-5
CDR3nt: TGTGCCAGCAGTTTGGAACAGGGCAACAATCAGCCCCAGCATTTT
CDR3aa: CASSLEQGNNQPQHF

abundance: NA
j_gene: TRBJ2-1
d_gene: NA
v_gene: TRBV15
CDR3nt: TGTGCCACCAGCGTCAGGGGCAATGAGCAGTTCTTC
CDR3aa: CATSVRGNEQFF

abundance: NA
j_gene: TRBJ2-1
d_gene: TRBD2
v_gene: TRBV10-3
CDR3nt: TGTGCCACCGGACTAGTTAACAATGAGCAGTTCTTC
CDR3aa: CATGLVNNEQFF

abundance: NA
j_gene: TRBJ2-6
d_gene: TRBD2
v_gene: TRBV19
CDR3nt: TGTGCCTCGACGCGGGCTAGCGGGGATTCTGGGGCCAACGTCCTGACTTTC
CDR3aa: CASTRASGDSGANVLTF

abundance: few
j_gene: TRBJ1-4
d_gene: TRBD1
v_gene: TRBV4-3
CDR3nt: TGCGCCAGCAGCCAATCGACAGGGCGAAATGAAAAACTGTTTTTT
CDR3aa: CASSQSTGRNEKLFF

abundance: NA
j_gene: TRBJ1-2
d_gene: NA
v_gene: TRBV7-9
CDR3nt: TGTGCCAGCAGCGAACTCACGGGCGGCTATGGCTACACCTTC
CDR3aa: CASSELTGGYGYTF

abundance: NA
j_gene: TRBJ1-3
d_gene: TRBD1
v_gene: TRBV28
CDR3nt: TGTGCCAGCAACACGGACAGGGGACGTGGAAACACCATATATTTT
CDR3aa: CASNTDRGRGNTIYF

abundance: NA
j_gene: TRBJ2-3
d_gene: TRBD2
v_gene: TRBV4-2
CDR3nt: TGTGCCAGCAGCTTAGTGGGTAGCGGGAGGGATACGCAGTATTTT
CDR3aa: CASSLVGSGRDTQYF

abundance: NA
j_gene: TRBJ1-3
d_gene: NA
v_gene: TRBV7-3
CDR3nt: TGTGCCAGCAGCGTCCCACAGGGTCACACCATATATTTT
CDR3aa: CASSVPQGHTIYF

abundance: NA
j_gene: TRBJ1-4
d_gene: NA
v_gene: TRBV7-7
CDR3nt: TGTGCTAGCAGCTTAACGCTGAATGAAAAACTGTTTTTT
CDR3aa: CASSLTLNEKLFF

abundance: NA
j_gene: TRBJ1-5
d_gene: TRBD1
v_gene: TRBV5-6
CDR3nt: TGTGCCAGCAGCTGGGACAGGGGGGAGCCCCAGCATTTT
CDR3aa: CASSWDRGEPQHF

abundance: NA
j_gene: TRBJ1-2
d_gene: NA
v_gene: TRBV30
CDR3nt: TGTGCCTGGAGCCCGGGACCGCCCTATGGCTACACCTTC
CDR3aa: CAWSPGPPYGYTF

abundance: few
j_gene: TRBJ2-7
d_gene: NA
v_gene: TRBV13
CDR3nt: TGTGCCAGCAGCATGAGGGGTACGGGCTCCTACGAGCAGTACTTC
CDR3aa: CASSMRGTGSYEQYF

abundance: NA
j_gene: TRBJ2-5
d_gene: NA
v_gene: TRBV7-2
CDR3nt: TGTGCCAGCAGTTCTTACGGCCGGGGCCAAGAGAAGGAGACCCAGTACTTC
CDR3aa: CASSSYGRGQEKETQYF

abundance: NA
j_gene: TRBJ1-6
d_gene: NA
v_gene: TRBV4-3
CDR3nt: TGCGCCAGCAGCCAAGAAAAGTCTTTCGGATCACCCCTCCACTTT
CDR3aa: CASSQEKSFGSPLHF

abundance: NA
j_gene: TRBJ2-3
d_gene: NA
v_gene: TRBV27
CDR3nt: TGTGCCAGCAGTTTACGAAGCACAGATACGCAGTATTTT
CDR3aa: CASSLRSTDTQYF

abundance: NA
j_gene: TRBJ2-1
d_gene: NA
v_gene: TRBV28
CDR3nt: TGTGCCAGCAGATCGGACAAAAACTACAATGAGCAGTTCTTC
CDR3aa: CASRSDKNYNEQFF

abundance: NA
j_gene: TRBJ1-1
d_gene: NA
v_gene: TRBV18
CDR3nt: TGTGCCAGCTCACCAATCCGGGAAGGAGGCACTGAAGCTTTCTTT
CDR3aa: CASSPIREGGTEAFF

abundance: NA
j_gene: TRBJ2-7
d_gene: NA
v_gene: TRBV5-4
CDR3nt: TGTGCCAGCAGCTTGGGGTACGAGCAGTACTTC
CDR3aa: CASSLGYEQYF

abundance: NA
j_gene: TRBJ2-1
d_gene: TRBD2
v_gene: TRBV7-2
CDR3nt: TGTGCCAGCAGCCGAAGACCGGGACTAGCGGGAGGGTACAATGAGCAGTTCTTC
CDR3aa: CASSRRPGLAGGYNEQFF

abundance: NA
j_gene: TRBJ1-5
d_gene: NA
v_gene: TRBV28
CDR3nt: TGTGCCAGCGGACCAGATCAGCCCCAGCATTTT
CDR3aa: CASGPDQPQHF

abundance: NA
j_gene: TRBJ1-4
d_gene: NA
v_gene: TRBV15
CDR3nt: TGTGCCACCAGCAGAGAGGGGGTACGTGATGAAAAACTGTTTTTT
CDR3aa: CATSREGVRDEKLFF

abundance: NA
j_gene: TRBJ1-1
d_gene: NA
v_gene: TRBV7-2
CDR3nt: TGTGCCAGCAGCTTAGAGGGGGACATGAACACTGAAGCTTTCTTT
CDR3aa: CASSLEGDMNTEAFF